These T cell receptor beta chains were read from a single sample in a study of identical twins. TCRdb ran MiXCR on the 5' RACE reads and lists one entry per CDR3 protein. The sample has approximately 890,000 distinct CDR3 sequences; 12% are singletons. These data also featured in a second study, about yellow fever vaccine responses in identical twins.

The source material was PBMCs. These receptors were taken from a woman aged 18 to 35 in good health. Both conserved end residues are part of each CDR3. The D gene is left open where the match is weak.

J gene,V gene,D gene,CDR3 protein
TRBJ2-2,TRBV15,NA,CATSRDQSGELFF
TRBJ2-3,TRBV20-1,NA,CSAIGGSTGTDTQYF
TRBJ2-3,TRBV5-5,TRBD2,CASSPGAGADTQYF
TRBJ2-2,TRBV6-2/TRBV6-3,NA,CASKPWAGELFF
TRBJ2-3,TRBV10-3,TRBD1,CAISGGQGPDTQYF
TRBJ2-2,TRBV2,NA,CASSDRRPSKGHTGELFF
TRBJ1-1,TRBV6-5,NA,CASSYQGFAEAFF
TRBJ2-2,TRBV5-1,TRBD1,CASSPTPTGDTGELFF
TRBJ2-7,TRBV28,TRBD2,CASGLAGGYEQYF
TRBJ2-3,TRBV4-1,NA,CASSQGGDFTDTQYF
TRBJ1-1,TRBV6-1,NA,CASTAQGGGTEAFF
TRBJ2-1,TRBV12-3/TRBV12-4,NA,CASTPGYGAYNEQFF
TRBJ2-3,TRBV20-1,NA,CSASDSITQYF
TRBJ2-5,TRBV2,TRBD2,CASSELAGSETQYF
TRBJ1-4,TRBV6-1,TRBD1,CASRSGGNEKLFF
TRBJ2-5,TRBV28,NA,CASSRPWVLRETQYF
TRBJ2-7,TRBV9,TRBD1,CASSVGEGQGRREQYF
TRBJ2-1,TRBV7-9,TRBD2,CASSLVAGGRSNEQFF
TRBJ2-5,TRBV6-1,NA,CASRHRVGQETQYF
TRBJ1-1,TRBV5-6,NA,CASSLGTATEAFF
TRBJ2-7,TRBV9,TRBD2,CASSVAPLAGRGEQYF
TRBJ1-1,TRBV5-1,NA,CASSLGGAGNTEAFF
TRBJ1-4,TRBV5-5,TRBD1,CASSLAPTGSLNEKLFF
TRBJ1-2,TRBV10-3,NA,CAISAGTRSGYTF
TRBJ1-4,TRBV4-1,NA,CASSPLSGQTKLFF
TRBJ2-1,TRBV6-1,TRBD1,CASRKPGQVTSEQFF
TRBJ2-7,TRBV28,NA,CASTWDGPYEQYF
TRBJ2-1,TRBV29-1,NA,CSIYTRRPLQYNEQFF
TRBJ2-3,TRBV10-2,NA,CASSAPSGSRTDTQYF
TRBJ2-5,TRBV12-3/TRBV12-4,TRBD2,CASSSSGGAPRPIETQYF
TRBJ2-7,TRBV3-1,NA,CASSQPLATTNEQYF
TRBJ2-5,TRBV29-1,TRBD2,CSVEGLAGAKTQYF
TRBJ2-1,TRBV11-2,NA,CASSLLTGTAHEQFF
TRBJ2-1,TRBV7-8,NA,CASSLAGGGGLNEQFF
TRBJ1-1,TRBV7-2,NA,CASSFGTRGTEAFF
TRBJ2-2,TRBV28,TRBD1,CASSFSTGGTGELFF
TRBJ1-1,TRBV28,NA,CASSVDNTEAFF
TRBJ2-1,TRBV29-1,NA,CSVDRRDTYNEQFF
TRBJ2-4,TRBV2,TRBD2,CASSEYRSGWEQYF
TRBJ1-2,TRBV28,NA,CASTLSGDLAYGYTF
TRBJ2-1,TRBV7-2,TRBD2,CASTSAGLAGGGEQFF
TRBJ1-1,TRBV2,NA,CASSGRKAEAFF
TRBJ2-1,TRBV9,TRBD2,CASSEPPGAGVDEQFF
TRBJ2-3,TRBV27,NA,CASVSGGTDTQYF
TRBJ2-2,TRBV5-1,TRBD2,CASSYPRLAGGNTGELFF
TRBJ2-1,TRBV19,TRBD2,CASSIESGSPYNEQFF
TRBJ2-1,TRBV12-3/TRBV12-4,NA,CATHTLVSSPLAHEQFF
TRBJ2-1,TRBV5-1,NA,CASSPRGHYNEQFF
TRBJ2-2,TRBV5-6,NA,CASSLVEGGELFF
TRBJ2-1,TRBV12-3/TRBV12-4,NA,CASRGQGFDEQFF
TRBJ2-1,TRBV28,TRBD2,CASSSPGTSGSSYNEQFF
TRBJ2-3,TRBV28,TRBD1,CASSFSPGQGRSAQYF
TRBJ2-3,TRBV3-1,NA,CASSQGLWASQVTDTQYF